Below are 20 T cell receptor beta chains sequenced from a single sample in a study of blood T cell dynamics during melanoma immunotherapy (dated by TCRdb to the early 2020s). The method behind the library was the immunoSEQ multiplex PCR assay. Not all clones reach the TCRdb copy of this immuneACCESS table, which keeps in-frame sequences only. Checked studies attribute under half of the gap to unresolved V genes and leave the rest unexplained. This sample has some 15,000 clones in its table, and approximately 90% of those were observed once. More than 1.5% of the sample is taken by the ten largest. Sample time point, as interpreted from the label and publication: pre-treatment baseline. Material: blood, obtained from a patient treated with checkpoint blockade. All receptors derive from a human donor with melanoma.

The rearrangement uses TRBV5-8 and TRBJ2-3; D perhaps matches TRBD2 (6 bases). The CDR3 is made up of 15 amino acids. V lost 5 bases, J lost 4 bases, and 17 bases lay in between. Germline-derived CDR1 and CDR2 are SGHTS and YDEGEE. CDR3 sequence (DNA): TGTGCCAGCAGTACTCCCAGCGGAGGGGCAGATACGCAGTATTTT. This codes for CASSTPSGGADTQYF.

This sequence joins TRBV1 and TRBJ2-5; no check of the table's D call, TRBD1, against the DNA was made. TRBV1 is designated a pseudogene. The CDR3 loop spans 16 amino acids. The CDR3 here is CTSSQEIRQGSETQYF. CDR3 DNA sequence: TGCACCAGCAGCCAAGAAATACGTCAGGGGTCAGAGACCCAGTACTTC.

The chain joins TRBV5-1 to TRBJ1-1; 8 nucleotides match TRBD1. The germline V gene has CDR1 SGHRS and CDR2 YFSETQ. Trimming cost V 6 bases and J 0 bases; bases outside gene matches: 7. The CDR3 sequence is 15 residues long. For the CDR3, the DNA is TGCGCCAGCACGTTAACAGGGGGGGTGAACACTGAAGCTTTCTTT. It codes for CASTLTGGVNTEAFF.

The chain combines TRBV10-3 with TRBJ1-1, with D uncertain. The V end was cut by 5 bases, the J end by 0 bases, with 7 bases between. The CDR3 runs to 13 residues. Per germline, CDR1 ENHRY and CDR2 SYGVKD. The DNA for the CDR3 is TGTGCCATCAGTCAGATTATGAACACTGAAGCTTTCTTT. It translates to CAISQIMNTEAFF.

This clone was found once. The chain carries TRBV5-1 and TRBJ1-4, with D unclear. The germline V and J ends were trimmed by 3 bases and 6 bases, with 18 bases remaining between them. There are 16 residues in the CDR3. Germline values: CDR1 SGHRS, CDR2 YFSETQ. DNA for the CDR3: TGCGCCAGCAGCTCCCACCCTTCGCACAGCTATGAAAAACTGTTTTTT. Translated: CASSSHPSHSYEKLFF. Supplemented by reference TRBV5-1 and TRBJ1-4, the full variable domain reads KAGVTQTPRYLIKTRGQQVTLSCSPISGHRSVSWYQQTPGQGLQFLFEYFSETQRNKGNFPGRFSGRQFSNSRSEMNVSTLELGDSALYLCASSSHPSHSYEKLFFGSGTQLSVL.

This clone was seen once. The V and J genes are TRBV7-7 and TRBJ2-5; D unresolved. Germline V lookup: CDR1 SSHAT, CDR2 FNYEAQ (reference sequence). The CDR3 is made up of 14 amino acids. Trimming removed 4 bases from V and 2 bases from J, with 11 bases in between. The CDR3 is CASSSLAVQETQYF. The CDR3 coding sequence is TGTGCCAGCAGCTCCCTGGCCGTTCAAGAGACCCAGTACTTC.

J is TRBJ1-1 and V is TRBV2; D is unresolved. The CDR3 covers 12 residues. V dropped 6 bases and J dropped 4 bases, with 9 bases sitting between them. Per germline, CDR1 SNHLY and CDR2 FYNNEI. This chain's CDR3 is CASSAGSTEAFF. The CDR3 nucleotides are TGTGCCAGCAGCGCGGGGAGCACTGAAGCTTTCTTT.

This clone was counted once. The V call is TRBV6-4, the J call TRBJ2-3; TRBD2 agrees at 9 bases. With 3 bases clipped from V and 6 bases from J, the junction kept 4 bases outside the gene matches. The CDR3 runs to 14 residues. Germline CDR1 is MRHNA and CDR2 is SNTAGT. The CDR3 nucleotides read TGTGCCAGCAGTGAGCGGGGGGGGCAGGATACGCAGTATTTT. This codes for CASSERGGQDTQYF.

Only a few counts were recorded for this clone. This chain uses TRBV9 with TRBJ1-5; TRBD1 is a possible D gene (6 bases). The CDR3 has 14 amino acids. Germline V CDR1 and CDR2: SGDLS, YYNGEE. V was trimmed by 3 bases and J by 6 bases, leaving 13 bases between them. The CDR3 DNA is TGTGCCAGCAGCGATAAGCAGGGGATTCAGCCCCAGCATTTT. As protein: CASSDKQGIQPQHF. Looking up the rest from reference TRBV9 and TRBJ1-5 gives the full variable domain: DSGVTQTPKHLITATGQRVTLRCSPRSGDLSVYWYQQSLDQGLQFLIQYYNGEERAKGNILERFSAQQFPDLHSELNLSSLELGDSALYFCASSDKQGIQPQHFGDGTRLSIL.

The chain combines TRBV4-2 with TRBJ2-6, with D perhaps TRBD2 (7 bases). The V end lost 4 bases, the J end lost 0 bases, and 19 bases lay between the germline ends. Germline lookup yields CDR1 LGHNA and CDR2 YNFKEQ. The CDR3 length is 19 residues. Here the CDR3 DNA reads TGTGCCAGCAGCCGGAGGGCCACGGGGGGCCCCTCTGGGGCCAACGTCCTGACTTTC. This translates into CASSRRATGGPSGANVLTF.

The chain uses TRBV9 and TRBJ2-6; D not resolved. V dropped 4 bases and J dropped 2 bases, with 10 bases sitting between them. The CDR3 runs 15 residues. Per germline, CDR1 SGDLS and CDR2 YYNGEE. CDR3 protein: CASSPRNPGANVLTF. The CDR3, as DNA: TGTGCCAGCAGCCCACGAAACCCTGGGGCCAACGTCCTGACTTTC.

This sequence joins TRBV14 and TRBJ1-6; D is undetermined. V lost 4 bases and J 8 bases, leaving 18 bases between the germline ends. CDR3 length: 16 amino acids. Germline CDR1 and CDR2: SGHDN and FVKESK. The CDR3 is CASSPLEGAPYSPLHF. Here the CDR3 DNA reads TGTGCCAGCAGCCCCTTGGAGGGAGCGCCTTATTCACCCCTCCACTTT.

This clone was seen a few times. The gene calls are TRBV9 and TRBJ1-2; possible D gene TRBD1, 5 bases. The CDR3 runs to 16 residues. CDR1 is SGDLS and CDR2 is YYNGEE in the germline V gene. V lost 4 bases and J 0 bases, leaving 16 bases between the germline ends. CDR3 nucleotide sequence: TGTGCCAGCAGCCCATTCAGGGCACCCGCTAACTATGGCTACACCTTC. This codes for CASSPFRAPANYGYTF.

This clone was detected only a few times. CDR3 nucleotides: TGTGCCAGCAGCCCAAGAACTCTCGGGGCCGGGGAGCTGTTTTTT. It yields the protein CASSPRTLGAGELFF. The chain employs TRBV7-3 and TRBJ2-2, with D possibly TRBD2 on 5 matching bases. CDR1 is SGHTA and CDR2 is FQGTGA in the germline V gene. This CDR3 comprises 15 residues. V shed 5 bases and J shed 6 bases, with 16 bases lying between them.

This sequence joins TRBV6-1 and TRBJ1-6, with D perhaps TRBD1 (5 bases). V was clipped by 7 bases and J by 9 bases, with 13 bases between them. The germline V gene has CDR1 MNHNS and CDR2 SASEGT. There are 13 residues in the CDR3. The CDR3 nucleotides are TGTGCCAGCACGCAGGGTGGTGTTTCACCCCTCCACTTT. This encodes CASTQGGVSPLHF.

The chain combines TRBV6-5 with TRBJ2-7, with TRBD1 matching over 11 bases. This CDR3 has 14 residues. Germline loops: CDR1 MNHEY, CDR2 SVGAGI. The V gene end was trimmed by 2 bases and the J gene end by 5 bases; junction bases not matched to a gene: 2. CDR3 sequence: CASSYRTGGDEQYF. CDR3 DNA: TGTGCCAGCAGTTACCGGACAGGGGGCGACGAGCAGTACTTC.

Note on this clone: This same CDR3 is encoded by further DNA sequences in the sample. This chain connects TRBV9 to TRBJ2-1; 7 bases line up with TRBD2. Germline V CDR1 and CDR2: SGDLS, YYNGEE. Trimming at V came to 0 bases and at J to 0 bases, leaving 0 bases not matched to a gene. CDR3 length: 15 residues. The DNA of the CDR3 is TGTGCCAGCAGCGTAGGCGGGGGCTCCTACAATGAGCAGTTCTTC. Residues: CASSVGGGSYNEQFF.

The chain carries TRBV9 and TRBJ2-5; 11 bases fit TRBD1. CDR3 size: 15 residues. Trimming at V came to 3 bases and at J to 4 bases, leaving 5 bases not matched to a gene. CDR1 and CDR2 (germline): SGDLS, YYNGEE. Written as DNA, the CDR3 is TGTGCCAGCAGCGCCTCCGGGACAGGGGGAGAGACCCAGTACTTC. Protein: CASSASGTGGETQYF. Looking up the rest from reference TRBV9 and TRBJ2-5 gives the full variable domain: DSGVTQTPKHLITATGQRVTLRCSPRSGDLSVYWYQQSLDQGLQFLIQYYNGEERAKGNILERFSAQQFPDLHSELNLSSLELGDSALYFCASSASGTGGETQYFGPGTRLLVL.

This chain uses TRBV7-6 with TRBJ2-2; 7 positions match TRBD1. There are 15 residues in the CDR3. Unmatched junction bases numbered 8, after V lost 6 bases and J lost 4 bases. Per the germline V gene, CDR1 is SGHVS and CDR2 is FNYEAQ. The CDR3 is CASSSQTGATGELFF. The DNA of the CDR3 is TGTGCCAGCAGTTCTCAAACAGGGGCCACCGGGGAGCTGTTTTTT.

This clone was seen only a few times. This sequence joins TRBV5-4 and TRBJ2-1, with 8 positions matching TRBD1. V was clipped by 4 bases and J by 6 bases; unmatched bases: 6. The germline V gene encodes CDR1 SGHNT and CDR2 YYREEE (reference sequence). There are 14 residues in the CDR3. The CDR3 loop reads CASSTPDRVNEQFF. The CDR3 DNA sequence: TGTGCCAGCAGCACCCCGGACAGGGTCAATGAGCAGTTCTTC.